This T cell receptor beta chain was sequenced during a study of CD8 T cells in ankylosing spondylitis. This clonotype was picked up many times. TCRdb itself ran the 5' RACE reads through MiXCR, one entry per CDR3 protein. The sample carries about 250,000 distinct CDR3 sequences, 20% to 30% recorded once. The receptor was derived from a male donor with ankylosing spondylitis or in good health (not recorded which). Input material: blood, either unsorted or a sorted T cell fraction (not recorded which).

The DNA for the CDR3 is TGCGCCAGCAGCTTCGGATCCGGGAGTAGCGAGACCCAGTACTTC. Encoded protein: CASSFGSGSSETQYF. This chain links TRBV5-1 with TRBJ2-5, with D tentatively TRBD2 (6 bases). The V gene's germline CDR1 is SGHRS and CDR2 YFSETQ. Deletions cut 2 bases from V and 5 bases from J, with 16 bases between. The CDR3 runs to 15 residues. The entire variable domain, with the rest obtained from reference TRBV5-1 and TRBJ2-5, is as follows: KAGVTQTPRYLIKTRGQQVTLSCSPISGHRSVSWYQQTPGQGLQFLFEYFSETQRNKGNFPGRFSGRQFSNSRSEMNVSTLELGDSALYLCASSFGSGSSETQYFGPGTRLLVL.